Each of the 22 T cell receptor beta chains below was sequenced from the same sample in a study of shared T cell receptors in the human thymus. Assay used: immunoSEQ multiplex PCR; TCRdb lists only in-frame clones, some missing. The data hold 500,000 to 550,000 clones, with 70% to 80% observed a single time. This sample also belongs to another study, concerning human thymus T cells.

The sequenced material came from thymocytes. The receptors derive from a boy younger than two with a congenital heart defect.

The chain combines TRBV7-2 with TRBJ2-7, with 9 bases lining up with TRBD2. V shed 1 base, J shed 6 bases, and the junction held 4 bases outside the gene matches. CDR3 length: 14 amino acids. CDR1 and CDR2 (germline): SGHTA, FQGNSA. CDR3 in amino acids: CASSLGSGSPEQYF. The CDR3 DNA is TGTGCCAGCAGCTTAGGTAGCGGGAGCCCCGAGCAGTACTTC.

The rearrangement uses TRBV27 and TRBJ2-1; tentatively, D is TRBD2 (5 bases). With 5 bases removed from V and 6 bases from J, the gap between germline ends came to 11 bases. The CDR3 is 13 amino acids. The germline V gene has CDR1 MNHEY and CDR2 SMNVEV (reference sequence). CDR3 in DNA: TGTGCCAGCAGTATGGACTGGTTCAATGAGCAGTTCTTC. The encoded protein is CASSMDWFNEQFF.

This clone occurred a few times. V is TRBV25-1 and J is TRBJ2-1; 11 bases map to TRBD2. V gave up 2 bases and J gave up 4 bases; unmatched junction bases: 4. Germline-derived CDR1 and CDR2 are MGHDK and SYGVNS. The CDR3 loop spans 16 amino acids. CDR3: CASSEPGTSGYNEQFF. The CDR3 DNA reads as TGTGCCAGCAGTGAACCCGGGACTAGCGGTTACAATGAGCAGTTCTTC.

V is TRBV28 and J is TRBJ2-7; D perhaps matches TRBD1 (5 bases). The CDR3 is 14 residues long. V was shortened by 5 bases and J by 3 bases, with 14 bases between the two germline ends. CDR1 is MDHEN, CDR2 SYDVKM, per germline. This chain's CDR3 is CASSPQTVGYEQYF. The DNA of the CDR3 is TGTGCCAGCAGTCCCCAGACAGTTGGCTACGAGCAGTACTTC.

The DNA of the CDR3 is TGTGCCAGCAGCTTCGCGGGAGGGCCGGTGAATGAGCAGTTCTTC. As protein: CASSFAGGPVNEQFF. V is TRBV5-4 and J is TRBJ2-1; 9 bases are a match to TRBD2. V shed 2 bases and J 7 bases; nucleotides not matched to a gene: 7. The CDR3 consists of 15 residues. Germline loops: CDR1 SGHNT, CDR2 YYREEE (reference sequence).

The chain is built from TRBV15 and TRBJ2-1, with 12 bases that match TRBD2. Trimming at V came to 0 bases and at J to 0 bases, leaving 9 bases not matched to a gene. CDR3 length equals 20 residues. Germline CDR1 reads LNHNV; CDR2 reads YYDKDF (reference sequence). CDR3 nucleotide sequence: TGTGCCACCAGCAGAGATCTAGCGGGAGGGCTGGACTCCTCCTACAATGAGCAGTTCTTC. This translates into CATSRDLAGGLDSSYNEQFF.

The chain is built from TRBV1 and TRBJ2-7; the D call of TRBD2 is as the table states it, not checked on the DNA. TRBV1 is reported as a pseudogene. The CDR3 is 15 residues long. The CDR3 loop reads CTSSQDRSGRYEQYF. CDR3 nucleotides: TGCACCAGCAGCCAAGATCGGAGCGGGAGGTACGAGCAGTACTTC.

The rearrangement joins TRBV4-3 to TRBJ2-3, with 9 nucleotides matching TRBD2. Per germline, CDR1 LGHNA and CDR2 YSLEER. Unmatched junction bases numbered 9, after V lost 0 bases and J lost 5 bases. There are 17 residues in the CDR3. The CDR3 loop is CASSQERGLAGLDTQYF. CDR3 coding DNA: TGCGCCAGCAGCCAAGAGCGTGGTCTAGCGGGATTAGATACGCAGTATTTT.

The chain couples TRBV30 to TRBJ2-2; 8 nucleotides align to TRBD1. Germline lookup yields CDR1 GTSNPN and CDR2 SVGIG (reference sequence). Trimming took 2 bases from V and 0 from J; bases not matched to a gene: 8. The CDR3 contains 17 residues. The CDR3 reads CAWSCPRTGPNTGELFF. The CDR3 nucleotides read TGTGCCTGGAGTTGCCCTAGGACAGGGCCGAACACCGGGGAGCTGTTTTTT.

The V and J genes are TRBV28 and TRBJ1-5; D uncertain. The germline V gene encodes CDR1 MDHEN and CDR2 SYDVKM. This CDR3 is 14 amino acids long. The V end lost 6 bases, the J end lost 0 bases, and 9 bases lay between the germline ends. DNA of the CDR3: TGTGCCAGCAGGTATCCTTATAGCAATCAGCCCCAGCATTTT. Its protein product is CASRYPYSNQPQHF.

The chain is built from TRBV7-2 and TRBJ2-7, with 10 bases lining up with TRBD2. V shed 8 bases and J 1 base; nucleotides not matched to a gene: 8. CDR1 SGHTA and CDR2 FQGNSA come from the germline V gene. The CDR3 runs to 15 residues. CDR3 region: CASLGASGSSYEQYF. As DNA, the CDR3 is TGTGCCAGCCTCGGGGCTAGCGGGAGTTCCTACGAGCAGTACTTC.

V and J are TRBV4-3 and TRBJ2-6; D not certain. Germline lookup yields CDR1 LGHNA and CDR2 YSLEER. This CDR3 region has 22 residues. The V gene lost 0 bases and the J gene lost 0 bases, with 24 bases spanning the gap. This CDR3 is CASSQDSGDIPPRISGANVLTF. The CDR3 DNA is TGCGCCAGCAGCCAAGATTCCGGAGATATCCCTCCGAGGATCTCTGGGGCCAACGTCCTGACTTTC.

The chain has TRBV7-2 and TRBJ2-5; 8 nucleotides align to TRBD2. The V segment lost 2 bases and the J segment 3 bases; nucleotides outside the gene matches: 8. The CDR3 is 16 residues long. Looked up from germline, CDR1 is SGHTA and CDR2 is FQGNSA. CDR3 region: CASSLSNRGRKETQYF. The CDR3, as DNA: TGTGCCAGCAGCTTATCCAACCGCGGGAGGAAAGAGACCCAGTACTTC.

There are a few counts of this clone. The rearrangement joins TRBV4-1 to TRBJ1-2, with 7 bases aligning to TRBD1. The V and J ends lost 3 bases and 4 bases, in that order; junction bases with no gene match: 8. CDR3 length equals 15 residues. CDR1 and CDR2 from the germline V gene are MGHRA and YSYEKL. The CDR3 DNA sequence: TGCGCCAGCAGCCACGTAACAGGGGCACCCTATGGCTACACCTTC. Encoded protein: CASSHVTGAPYGYTF.

This chain uses TRBV30 with TRBJ2-5, with 14 nucleotides matching TRBD2. Germline V gene data show CDR1 as GTSNPN and CDR2 as SVGIG (reference sequence). This CDR3 region has 23 residues. Losses at the gene ends were 2 bases for V and 5 bases for J; bases not matched to a gene: 28. The chain's CDR3 is CAWSMGLAGVSQVFPPRSETQYF. The DNA for the CDR3 is TGTGCCTGGAGTATGGGACTAGCGGGGGTGTCTCAGGTGTTCCCCCCTCGATCGGAGACCCAGTACTTC.

The chain links TRBV28 to TRBJ2-7; the D gene is possibly TRBD1 (6 bases). The V and J ends lost 5 bases and 2 bases respectively, with 13 bases between them. CDR3 length: 14 amino acids. Germline values: CDR1 MDHEN, CDR2 SYDVKM. The CDR3 reads CASSPADRAYEQYF. The CDR3 DNA is TGTGCCAGCAGTCCCGCGGACAGAGCCTACGAGCAGTACTTC.

This chain connects TRBV4-3 to TRBJ2-1; D possibly corresponds to TRBD2 (5 bases). The CDR3 sequence is 13 residues long. Trimming removed 5 bases at V and 14 bases at J, with 19 bases between. Germline V lookup: CDR1 LGHNA, CDR2 YSLEER. CDR3 residues: CASSKAERDVEFF. CDR3 in DNA: TGCGCCAGCAGCAAAGCCGAACGGGATGTAGAGTTCTTC.

This clone was found a few times. V gene TRBV7-8 combines with J gene TRBJ2-3, with 9 positions matching TRBD2. J was trimmed by 4 bases and V by 0 bases; bases with no gene match: 2. Germline CDR1 is SGHVS and CDR2 is FQNEAQ. This CDR3 has 15 amino acids. Here the CDR3 reads CASSLATSGADTQYF. In nucleotides, the CDR3 is TGTGCCAGCAGCTTAGCGACTAGCGGAGCAGATACGCAGTATTTT.

The rearrangement uses TRBV5-6 and TRBJ1-3; 7 bases align to TRBD1. The V segment lost 4 bases and the J segment 0 bases; nucleotides outside the gene matches: 13. Germline values: CDR1 SGHDT, CDR2 YYEEEE. The CDR3 consists of 18 residues. CDR3 residues: CASSLPEQGNGSGNTIYF. CDR3 DNA sequence: TGTGCCAGCAGCCTTCCAGAACAGGGGAATGGCTCTGGAAACACCATATATTTT. Based on the CDR3 plus reference TRBV5-6 and TRBJ1-3, the full variable domain is DAGVTQSPTHLIKTRGQQVTLRCSPKSGHDTVSWYQQALGQGPQFIFQYYEEEERQRGNFPDRFSGHQFPNYSSELNVNALLLGDSALYLCASSLPEQGNGSGNTIYFGEGSWLTVV.

This clone has only a few counts. This chain joins TRBV28 and TRBJ2-2; TRBD1 matches 8 bases. The CDR3 length is 16 residues. V was clipped by 5 bases and J by 5 bases; unmatched bases: 10. The V gene's germline CDR1 is MDHEN and CDR2 SYDVKM. The CDR3 DNA reads as TGTGCCAGCAGTGCGCCCGGGACAGGAGGGACCGGGGAGCTGTTTTTT. Translated, it gives CASSAPGTGGTGELFF.

J is TRBJ2-7 and V is TRBV9, with TRBD2 matching 9 bases. V was pared by 4 bases and J by 1 base, with 0 bases of the junction left unmatched. The CDR3 is made up of 13 amino acids. CDR1 is SGDLS and CDR2 is YYNGEE in the germline V gene. In DNA, the CDR3 is TGTGCCAGCAGCAGCGGGGGGTCCTACGAGCAGTACTTC. This encodes CASSSGGSYEQYF.

The rearrangement links TRBV20-1 to TRBJ2-3, with no clear D. The germline V gene has CDR1 DFQATT and CDR2 SNEGSKA (reference sequence). Trimming stripped 5 bases from V and 0 bases from J, with 3 bases between. There are 11 residues in the CDR3. The chain's CDR3 is CSASSTDTQYF. DNA for the CDR3: TGCAGTGCTTCTAGCACAGATACGCAGTATTTT.